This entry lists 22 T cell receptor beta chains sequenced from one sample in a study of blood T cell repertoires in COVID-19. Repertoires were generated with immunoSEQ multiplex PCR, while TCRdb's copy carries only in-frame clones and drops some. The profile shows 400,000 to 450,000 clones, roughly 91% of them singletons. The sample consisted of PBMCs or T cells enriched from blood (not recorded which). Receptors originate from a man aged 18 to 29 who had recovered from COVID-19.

CDR3 loop: CASRNGRGTEAFF. DNA of the CDR3: TGTGCCAGCAGAAACGGACGGGGAACTGAAGCTTTCTTT. The chain joins TRBV7-3 to TRBJ1-1; D is uncertain. Trimming took off 6 bases at V and 5 bases at J, with 13 bases between the two ends. Germline CDR1 SGHTA, CDR2 FQGTGA. This CDR3 is built from 13 residues.

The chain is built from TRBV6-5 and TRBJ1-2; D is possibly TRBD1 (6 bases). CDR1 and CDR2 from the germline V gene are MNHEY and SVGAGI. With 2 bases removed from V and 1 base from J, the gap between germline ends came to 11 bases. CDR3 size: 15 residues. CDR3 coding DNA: TGTGCCAGCAGTTACGGGGCAGGGGATAACTATGGCTACACCTTC. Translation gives CASSYGAGDNYGYTF.

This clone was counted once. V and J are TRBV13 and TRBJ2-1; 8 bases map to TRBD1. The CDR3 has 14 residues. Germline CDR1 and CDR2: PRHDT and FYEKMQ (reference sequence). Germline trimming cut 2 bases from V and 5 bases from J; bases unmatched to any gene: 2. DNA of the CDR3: TGTGCCAGCAGCTTACCGGGACAGGACAATGAGCAGTTCTTC. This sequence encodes CASSLPGQDNEQFF.

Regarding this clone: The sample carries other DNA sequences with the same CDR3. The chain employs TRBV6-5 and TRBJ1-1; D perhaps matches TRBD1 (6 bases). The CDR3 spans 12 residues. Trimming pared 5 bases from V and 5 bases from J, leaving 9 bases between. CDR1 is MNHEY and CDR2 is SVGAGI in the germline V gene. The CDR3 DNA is TGTGCCAGCAGTACAGGGAGAACTGAAGCTTTCTTT. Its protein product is CASSTGRTEAFF.

CDR3 sequence (DNA): TGTGCCAGCGGCGAGACAGGGGGCGACTATGGCTACACCTTC. Its protein product is CASGETGGDYGYTF. This chain uses TRBV7-9 with TRBJ1-2; the match to TRBD1 covers 10 bases. CDR1 SEHNR and CDR2 FQNEAQ come from the germline V gene (reference sequence). V shed 8 bases and J 3 bases; nucleotides not matched to a gene: 6. This CDR3 has 14 amino acids.

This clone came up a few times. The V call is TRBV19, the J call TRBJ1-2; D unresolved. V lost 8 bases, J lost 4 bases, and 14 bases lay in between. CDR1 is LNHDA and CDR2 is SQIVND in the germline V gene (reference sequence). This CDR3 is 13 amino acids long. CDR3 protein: CASALRGLYGYTF. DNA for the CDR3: TGTGCCAGTGCTCTACGAGGGCTCTATGGCTACACCTTC.

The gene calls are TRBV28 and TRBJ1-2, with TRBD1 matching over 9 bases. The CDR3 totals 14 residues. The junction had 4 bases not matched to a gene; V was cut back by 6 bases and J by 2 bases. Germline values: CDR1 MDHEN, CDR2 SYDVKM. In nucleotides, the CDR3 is TGTGCCAGCAGGGGACAGGGTATAAACTATGGCTACACCTTC. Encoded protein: CASRGQGINYGYTF.

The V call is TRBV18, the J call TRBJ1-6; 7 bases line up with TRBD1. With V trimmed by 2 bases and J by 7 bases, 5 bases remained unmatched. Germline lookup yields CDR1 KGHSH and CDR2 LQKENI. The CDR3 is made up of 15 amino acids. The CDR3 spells CASSPARGVNSPLHF. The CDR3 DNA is TGTGCCAGCTCACCAGCCAGGGGGGTAAATTCACCCCTCCACTTT.

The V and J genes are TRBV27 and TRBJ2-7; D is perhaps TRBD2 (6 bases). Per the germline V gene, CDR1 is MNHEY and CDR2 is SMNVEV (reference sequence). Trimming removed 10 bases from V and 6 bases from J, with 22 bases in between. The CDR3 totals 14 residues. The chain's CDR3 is CATRFTGTGVEQYF. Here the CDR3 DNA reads TGTGCCACCAGGTTTACGGGGACGGGGGTCGAGCAGTACTTC.

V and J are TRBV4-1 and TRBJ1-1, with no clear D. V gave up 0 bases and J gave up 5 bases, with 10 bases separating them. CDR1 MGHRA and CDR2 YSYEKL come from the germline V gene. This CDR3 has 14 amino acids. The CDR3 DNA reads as TGCGCCAGCAGCCAAGAGCGGGGTTCGACTGAAGCTTTCTTT. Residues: CASSQERGSTEAFF.

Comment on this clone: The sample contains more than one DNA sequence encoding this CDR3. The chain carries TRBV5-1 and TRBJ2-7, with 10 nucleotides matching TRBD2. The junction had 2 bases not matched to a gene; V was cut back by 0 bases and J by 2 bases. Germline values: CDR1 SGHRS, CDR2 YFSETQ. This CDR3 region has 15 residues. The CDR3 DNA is TGCGCCAGCAGCTTGGGAGCGGGAGGGCCCTACGAGCAGTACTTC. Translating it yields CASSLGAGGPYEQYF.

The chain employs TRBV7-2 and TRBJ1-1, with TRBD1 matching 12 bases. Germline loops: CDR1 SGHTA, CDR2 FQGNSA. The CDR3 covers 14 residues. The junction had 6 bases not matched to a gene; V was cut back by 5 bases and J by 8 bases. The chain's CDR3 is CASSLGQGASEAFF. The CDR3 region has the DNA TGTGCCAGCAGCCTGGGACAGGGGGCTTCAGAAGCTTTCTTT.

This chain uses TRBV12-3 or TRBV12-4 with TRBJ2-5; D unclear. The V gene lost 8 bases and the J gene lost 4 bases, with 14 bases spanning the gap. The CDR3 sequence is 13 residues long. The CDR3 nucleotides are TGTGCCAGCGATTCAACTTTCGGAGAGACCCAGTACTTC. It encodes CASDSTFGETQYF.

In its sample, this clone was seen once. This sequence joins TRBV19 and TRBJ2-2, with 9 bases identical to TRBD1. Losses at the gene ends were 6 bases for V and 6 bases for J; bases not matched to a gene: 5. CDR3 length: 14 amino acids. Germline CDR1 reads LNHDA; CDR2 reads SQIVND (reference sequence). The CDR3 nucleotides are TGTGCCAGTAGCTTGACAGGGGGTCCCGGGGAGCTGTTTTTT. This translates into CASSLTGGPGELFF. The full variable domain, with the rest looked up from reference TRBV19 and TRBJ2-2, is DGGITQSPKYLFRKEGQNVTLSCEQNLNHDAMYWYRQDPGQGLRLIYYSQIVNDFQKGDIAEGYSVSREKKESFPLTVTSAQKNPTAFYLCASSLTGGPGELFFGEGSRLTVL.

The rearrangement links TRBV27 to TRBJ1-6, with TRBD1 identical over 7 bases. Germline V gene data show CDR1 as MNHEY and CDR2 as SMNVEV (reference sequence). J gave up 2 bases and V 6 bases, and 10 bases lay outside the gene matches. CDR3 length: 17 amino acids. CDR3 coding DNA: TGTGCCAGCAGATCCCCCGACAGGGCGGCCTATAATTCACCCCTCCACTTT. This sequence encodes CASRSPDRAAYNSPLHF.

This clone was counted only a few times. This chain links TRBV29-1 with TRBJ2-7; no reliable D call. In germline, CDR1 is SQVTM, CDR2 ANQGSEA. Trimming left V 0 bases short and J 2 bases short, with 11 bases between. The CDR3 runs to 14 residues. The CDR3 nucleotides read TGCAGCGTTGAAGATAGCAGTTTCCCCTACGAGCAGTACTTC. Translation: CSVEDSSFPYEQYF.

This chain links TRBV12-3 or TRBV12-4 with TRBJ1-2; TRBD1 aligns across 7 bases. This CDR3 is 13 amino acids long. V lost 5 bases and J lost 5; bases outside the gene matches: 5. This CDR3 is CASSTQGRYGYTF. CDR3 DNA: TGTGCCAGCAGTACACAGGGGAGGTATGGCTACACCTTC.

The CDR3 nucleotides are TGTGCCACCTCGCGCGGGACAGGGAATGGCTACACCTTC. It specifies CATSRGTGNGYTF. The chain couples TRBV15 to TRBJ1-2, with TRBD1 matching over 9 bases. The V gene's germline CDR1 is LNHNV and CDR2 YYDKDF (reference sequence). The CDR3 sequence is 13 residues long. Trimming removed 8 bases from V and 6 bases from J; junction bases left unmatched: 7.

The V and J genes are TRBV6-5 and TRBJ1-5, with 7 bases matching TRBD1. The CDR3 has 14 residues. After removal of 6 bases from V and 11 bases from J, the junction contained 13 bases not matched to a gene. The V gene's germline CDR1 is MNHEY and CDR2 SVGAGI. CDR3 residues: CASSARGGGVAQHF. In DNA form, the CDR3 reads TGTGCCAGCAGCGCAAGAGGGGGCGGAGTGGCCCAGCATTTT.

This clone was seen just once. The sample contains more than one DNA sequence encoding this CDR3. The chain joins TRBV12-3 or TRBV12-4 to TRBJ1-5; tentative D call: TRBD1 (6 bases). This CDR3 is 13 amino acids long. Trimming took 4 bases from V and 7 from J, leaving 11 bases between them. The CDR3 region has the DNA TGTGCCAGCAGTTCAACAGGGAACCAGCCCCAGCATTTT. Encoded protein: CASSSTGNQPQHF.

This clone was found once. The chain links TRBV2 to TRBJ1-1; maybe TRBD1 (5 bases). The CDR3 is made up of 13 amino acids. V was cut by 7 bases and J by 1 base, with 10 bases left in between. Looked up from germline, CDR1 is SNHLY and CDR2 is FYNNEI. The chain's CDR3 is CASTDSQNTEAFF. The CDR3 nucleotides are TGTGCCAGCACCGACAGCCAGAACACTGAAGCTTTCTTT.

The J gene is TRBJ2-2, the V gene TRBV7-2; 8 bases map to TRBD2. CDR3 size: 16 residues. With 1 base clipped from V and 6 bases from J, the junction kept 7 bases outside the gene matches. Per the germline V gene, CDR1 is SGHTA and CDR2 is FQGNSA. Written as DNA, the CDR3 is TGTGCCAGCAGCTTAGGGAGGCTAGCGGGTGCCGGGGAGCTGTTTTTT. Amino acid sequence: CASSLGRLAGAGELFF.